One sample yielded the 18 T cell receptor beta chains listed below, sequenced in a study of blood T cell repertoires in COVID-19. Produced via immunoSEQ multiplex PCR; TCRdb's table is partial and in-frame only. The table shows around 230,000 clones, with about 88% occurring only once. Material for sequencing was PBMCs or T cells enriched from blood (not recorded which). The origin of the receptors is a woman in her twenties or thirties who had recovered from COVID-19.

This sequence joins TRBV9 and TRBJ1-2; TRBD1 matches at 10 bases. V gave up 0 bases and J gave up 2 bases; unmatched junction bases: 1. Germline CDR1 and CDR2: SGDLS and YYNGEE. CDR3 length equals 15 residues. As DNA, the CDR3 is TGTGCCAGCAGCGTAGGACAGGGGGCAAACTATGGCTACACCTTC. Its protein product is CASSVGQGANYGYTF.

V and J are TRBV19 and TRBJ1-1; D may be TRBD1 (5 bases). The V end was cut by 5 bases, the J end by 4 bases, with 14 bases between. The CDR3 loop spans 14 amino acids. Germline V CDR1 and CDR2: LNHDA, SQIVND (reference sequence). This CDR3 is CASSPSGGSTEAFF. For the CDR3, the DNA is TGTGCCAGTAGTCCGTCGGGGGGGAGCACTGAAGCTTTCTTT.

J is TRBJ1-4 and V is TRBV4-1; a weak D match, TRBD1 (5 bases). The V end lost 3 bases, the J end lost 8 bases, and 13 bases lay between the germline ends. Germline CDR1 is MGHRA and CDR2 is YSYEKL. The CDR3 totals 14 residues. DNA for the CDR3: TGCGCCAGCAGCCACGAAGGGTCAGGGGAAAAACTGTTTTTT. It translates to CASSHEGSGEKLFF.

The chain joins TRBV19 to TRBJ1-5; possibly TRBD1 for D (6 bases). V was cut by 6 bases and J by 0 bases, with 12 bases left in between. CDR1 and CDR2 from the germline V gene are LNHDA and SQIVND (reference sequence). The CDR3 loop spans 15 amino acids. The CDR3 region is CASSGGANSNQPQHF. The CDR3 coding sequence is TGTGCCAGTAGCGGGGGGGCGAATAGCAATCAGCCCCAGCATTTT.

The chain carries TRBV19 and TRBJ2-7; 7 positions match TRBD2. The junction had 2 bases not matched to a gene; V was cut back by 4 bases and J by 2 bases. This CDR3 has 13 amino acids. Germline V gives CDR1 LNHDA, CDR2 SQIVND (reference sequence). The CDR3 here is CASSTGTTYEQYF. Written as DNA, the CDR3 is TGTGCCAGTAGTACCGGGACTACCTACGAGCAGTACTTC.

This sequence joins TRBV19 and TRBJ2-3; tentative D call: TRBD1 (6 bases). This CDR3 contains 15 residues. From germline, CDR1 is LNHDA and CDR2 SQIVND (reference sequence). V dropped 11 bases and J dropped 2 bases, with 20 bases sitting between them. The CDR3 DNA reads TGTGCCGGGATCTACAGGGCCGATTCCACAGATACGCAGTATTTT. Translation: CAGIYRADSTDTQYF.

This rearrangement joins TRBV3-1 (or the pseudogene TRBV3-2) to TRBJ2-1; no clear D gene. The CDR3 contains 14 residues. Trimming left V 1 base short and J 6 bases short, with 10 bases between. Germline V gene data show CDR1 as LGHDT and CDR2 as YNNKEL (reference sequence). CDR3 bases: TGTGCCAGCAGCCAAGGGAACAGTCCCAATGAGCAGTTCTTC. Its protein is CASSQGNSPNEQFF.

This clone was observed once. At one end the junction does not follow the germline gene, possibly because of a read error. The gene calls are TRBV6-2 or TRBV6-3 and TRBJ1-6; D is unclear. The CDR3 consists of 15 residues. Per germline, CDR1 MNHEY and CDR2 SVGEGT. The CDR3 DNA reads as TGTGCCAGCAGTGACTCGGACTCCCCATATTCACCCCTCCACTTT. Its protein is CASSDSDSPYSPLHF.

This clone was observed once. V is TRBV5-1 and J is TRBJ2-3; TRBD2 aligns across 8 bases. CDR1 is SGHRS and CDR2 is YFSETQ in the germline V gene. Trimming cost V 7 bases and J 6 bases; bases outside gene matches: 13. The CDR3 loop spans 15 amino acids. CDR3 residues: CASGTGGRTWDTQYF. The CDR3 nucleotides are TGCGCCAGCGGAACGGGGGGGCGTACCTGGGATACGCAGTATTTT.

This chain links TRBV5-1 with TRBJ1-1; unclear D gene. CDR1 and CDR2 from the germline V gene are SGHRS and YFSETQ. The CDR3 length is 13 residues. Trimming pared 5 bases from V and 1 base from J, leaving 9 bases between. CDR3 bases: TGCGCCAGCAGACCGGAGTCGAACACTGAAGCTTTCTTT. Its protein product is CASRPESNTEAFF.

The chain uses TRBV4-2 and TRBJ1-2; D gene ambiguous. The CDR3 loop spans 13 amino acids. V lost 3 bases and J 4 bases, leaving 9 bases between the germline ends. Germline V gene lookup returns CDR1 LGHNA and CDR2 YNFKEQ. CDR3 nucleotides: TGTGCCAGCAGCCAGGGAGGACTCTATGGCTACACCTTC. Translated: CASSQGGLYGYTF.

J is TRBJ2-5 and V is TRBV5-4, with 16 bases matching TRBD2. V lost 3 bases to trimming and J lost 2 bases; unmatched junction nucleotides: 7. The CDR3 loop spans 18 amino acids. Germline V gene sequence: CDR1 SGHNT, CDR2 YYREEE (reference sequence). The CDR3 DNA follows: TGTGCCAGCAGCTCCGGGACTAGCGGGGGGGCTCGACAAGAGACCCAGTACTTC. Amino acid sequence: CASSSGTSGGARQETQYF.

This chain uses TRBV7-2 with TRBJ1-2; D unresolved. The germline V and J ends were trimmed by 5 bases and 5 bases, with 9 bases remaining between them. CDR1 SGHTA and CDR2 FQGNSA come from the germline V gene. This CDR3 is built from 12 residues. The DNA of the CDR3 is TGTGCCAGCAGCCCGACTGTTTATGGCTACACCTTC. Amino acids: CASSPTVYGYTF.

V is TRBV7-6 and J is TRBJ1-1; unclear D gene. There are 15 residues in the CDR3. CDR1 SGHVS and CDR2 FNYEAQ come from the germline V gene. Trimming removed 7 bases from V and 6 bases from J, with 21 bases in between. CDR3 nucleotides: TGTGCCAGCAAAAAATATTCGGCAATCGCGGCTGAAGCTTTCTTT. It codes for CASKKYSAIAAEAFF. Supplemented by reference TRBV7-6 and TRBJ1-1, the full variable domain reads GAGVSQSPRYKVTKRGQDVALRCDPISGHVSLYWYRQALGQGPEFLTYFNYEAQQDKSGLPNDRFSAERPEGSISTLTIQRTEQRDSAMYRCASKKYSAIAAEAFFGQGTRLTVV.

In this sample, this clone turned up once. The chain recombines TRBV5-1 with TRBJ1-1; maybe TRBD1 (6 bases). The V gene's germline CDR1 is SGHRS and CDR2 YFSETQ. This CDR3 comprises 14 residues. The germline V and J ends were trimmed by 2 bases and 7 bases, with 15 bases remaining between them. As DNA, the CDR3 is TGCGCCAGCAGCTTTGGACAACTAGGGGGTGAAGCTTTCTTT. Translated: CASSFGQLGGEAFF.

This clone was observed a single time. The chain combines TRBV6-6 with TRBJ2-7, with D possibly being TRBD1 (5 bases). V gave up 0 bases and J gave up 5 bases, with 8 bases separating them. The CDR3 is made up of 13 amino acids. CDR1 is MNHNY, CDR2 SVGAGI, per germline (reference sequence). As DNA, the CDR3 is TGTGCCAGCAGTTACTCTTGGGGCCACGAGCAGTACTTC. Its protein product is CASSYSWGHEQYF.

This clone was seen a single time. The CDR3 nucleotides are TGTGCCACCAGTCAGGGAACCTACAATGAGCAGTTCTTC. The encoded protein is CATSQGTYNEQFF. The V and J genes are TRBV24-1 and TRBJ2-1; D may be TRBD1 (5 bases). The CDR3 is made up of 13 amino acids. Trimming took 6 bases from V and 2 from J, leaving 7 bases between them. Germline lookup yields CDR1 KGHDR and CDR2 SFDVKD.

V usage is TRBV7-9 and J usage is TRBJ2-7; TRBD1 matches at 12 bases. V shed 1 base and J 7 bases; nucleotides not matched to a gene: 11. Germline CDR1 and CDR2: SEHNR and FQNEAQ (reference sequence). The CDR3 contains 17 residues. As DNA, the CDR3 is TGTGCCAGCAGCTTAGTTATGGGGACAGGGGGCGTCGGGGAGCAGTACTTC. Protein product: CASSLVMGTGGVGEQYF.